This T cell receptor (beta chain) came from a study of T-cell memory formation after mild COVID-19 (dated by TCRdb to the early 2020s). As for the study more broadly: TCR sequence clusters from the two donors were found to be largely donor specific. In two donors, T-cell clones that expanded and contracted after mild COVID-19 were tracked by sequencing TCRalpha and TCRbeta repertoires over time. Two young, previously healthy adult volunteers, one female and one male, were included in the cohort. Broader findings and caveats from the paper: Balanced CD4/CD8 phenotypes were observed for clones contracting from day 15 to 85, whereas a bias towards CD4+ was observed for a second wave of clones expanding from day 15 to 37. Contracting CD4+ clones turned up mainly in the CM and EM memory subsets, whereas EMRA was where CD8+ clones were enriched. Some responding clones were detected in pre-infection memory, which suggested that pre-existing cross-reactive memory T cells had joined the SARS-CoV-2 response. Only two mild cases were covered by the study, and larger cohorts that include severe cases with pre-infection samples were considered necessary. The second-wave clones that peaked on day 37 were not confirmed to be SARS-CoV-2 specific.

TCRdb records Illumina NovaSeq 6000 as the sequencer. TCRalpha and TCRbeta cDNA libraries were constructed by 5'RACE with constant-segment primers, with sample barcodes and unique molecular identifiers being introduced. RNA was extracted from every sample with Trizol reagent. Libraries were amplified in two PCR steps, with a second sample barcode and Illumina TruSeq adapters added in the second step. Sequencing of the libraries was done on an Illumina NovaSeq, producing 2 x 150 bp paired-end reads. The paper's processing steps were these. With migec v1.2.7, reads were demultiplexed and then collapsed into UMI-guided consensus sequences. With mixcr v2.1.11, UMI consensuses were aligned to TRA and TRB V and J templates and assembled into clonotypes. Clonotypes were classified as expanded or contracted when called significant by both edgeR and NoisET, with noise models trained on biological replicates. For edgeR calls, a false discovery rate-adjusted p below 0.01 and a log2 fold-change threshold of 1 were applied. As an exploratory analysis of dynamics, max-normalized trajectories of the 1000 most abundant clonotypes were examined with PCA combined with hierarchical clustering. Separately sequenced CD4+ and CD8+ repertoires were used to assign a CD4 or CD8 phenotype to each responding clone. TCRdb reran the public reads through fastp at Q25 and MiXCR, keeping productive beta chains. Entries that share a CDR3 protein sequence are merged under the most common genes and DNA. These V and J calls are TCRdb output, not the study's own analysis. For this sample the table gives 350,000 to 400,000 distinct CDR3 sequences, of which about 21% were detected only once. The top ten clones comprise roughly an eighth of the sample.

PBMCs were isolated by Ficoll-Paque density gradient centrifugation. Comment on this clonotype: Its specific antigen is unknown. Base quality data are lacking; no much larger clone is found one base away.

The CDR3 sequence holds 15 residues, the cysteine and phenylalanine included. CDR3 DNA is the only sequence kept; it has 45 bases, read in frame from the first base. Per the germline V gene, SGHRS is the CDR1 and YFSETQ is the CDR2. A distance of 12 bases separates the germline ends of V and J, which lose 1 base and 3 bases respectively. Material: PBMCs or a T cell subset sorted from them (not recorded which). This sequence originates from an adult woman who had mild COVID-19 (a few samples of this study predate the infection). The sample titles of this study are shuffled in the database, so cell type and time point are left out; the donor was told from shared clones. The sequence joins TRBV5-1 to TRBJ2-3; TRBD1 is a possible D gene, resting on 6 matching bases. The CDR3 reads as follows: CASSLKDSLTDTQYF. The sequence in DNA is TGCGCCAGCAGCTTGAAGGACAGCCTAACAGATACGCAGTATTTT.